A selection of T cell receptor beta chains follows, all from one sample in a study of T-cell reconstitution after alpha-beta-depleted transplantation in children. MiXCR was run by TCRdb on the PCR reads, yielding one entry per CDR3 protein. The data contain 280,000 or so distinct CDR3 sequences, 9.5% to 13% of them singletons. The sequenced sample was peripheral blood, obtained 180 days after TCRalphabeta/CD19-depleted stem cell transplant. The receptor source for this set is a male patient between 2 and 15 years old who had a stem cell transplant for chronic granulomatous disease, so the T cells may come from the graft donor. The CDR3 runs from the conserved cysteine through the conserved F or W. The D gene is left open where the match is weak. Size is omitted from some rows. Given values are once, few, many or a class for expanded clones.

TRBJ1-5 TRBV27 NA many TGTGCCAGCAAAGCCCAGGCGATTTCCCGGGATCAGCCCCAGCATTTT CASKAQAISRDQPQHF
TRBJ1-5 TRBV6-6 NA many TGTGCCAGCAGGCTGGAGGCGGGGGTTGGCAATCAGCCCCAGCATTTT CASRLEAGVGNQPQHF
TRBJ2-7 TRBV9 NA many TGTGCCAGCAGCGTAGGCGGTGAGTTAAACGAGCAGTACTTC CASSVGGELNEQYF
TRBJ2-1 TRBV30 TRBD1 NA TGTGCCTGGAGTCCAAACCGCCCGGGGACAGGGGTAAATGAGCAGTTCTTC CAWSPNRPGTGVNEQFF
TRBJ2-7 TRBV20-1 TRBD2 many TGCAGTGCTAGGGAACCGGGACTAGTAGAAGGCTACGAGCAGTACTTC CSAREPGLVEGYEQYF
TRBJ1-5 TRBV20-1 TRBD1 many TGCAGTGCTAAACCAACAGGGGGCTTGAATCAGCCCCAGCATTTT CSAKPTGGLNQPQHF
TRBJ2-5 TRBV11-2 NA NA TGTGCCAGCAGCTTCAGCCACCAAGAGACCCAGTACTTC CASSFSHQETQYF
TRBJ1-6 TRBV7-9 NA medium-sized TGTGCCAGCAGCACTCACGACTTTCAGGGTTCTGGATCACCCCTCCACTTT CASSTHDFQGSGSPLHF
TRBJ1-2 TRBV7-9 NA many TGTGCCAGCAGCTTAGAGCTTCGGAACTATGGCTACACCTTC CASSLELRNYGYTF
TRBJ1-5 TRBV20-1 NA many TGCAGTGCAGCTTTGACAGTACGAGGTGAGCCCCAGCATTTT CSAALTVRGEPQHF
TRBJ2-1 TRBV23-1 TRBD1 NA TGCGCCAGCAGTCGTGGACAGGGTTCCTACAATGAGCAGTTCTTC CASSRGQGSYNEQFF
TRBJ1-1 TRBV6-1 NA many TGTGCCAGCAGTAAGACCGGGACAATAACTTACACTGAAGCTTTCTTT CASSKTGTITYTEAFF